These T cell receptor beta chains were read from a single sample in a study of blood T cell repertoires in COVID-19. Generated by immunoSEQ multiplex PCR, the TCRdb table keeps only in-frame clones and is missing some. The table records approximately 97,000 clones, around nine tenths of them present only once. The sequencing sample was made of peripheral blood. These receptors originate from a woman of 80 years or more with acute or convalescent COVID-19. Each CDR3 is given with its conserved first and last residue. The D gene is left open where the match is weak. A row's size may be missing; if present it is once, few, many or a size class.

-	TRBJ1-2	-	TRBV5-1	TGCGCCAGCAGCTTAGACCCTACAGTGTACTATGGCTACACCTTC	CASSLDPTVYYGYTF
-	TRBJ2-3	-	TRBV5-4	TGTGCCAGCAGCCCCCAATATCCGATAGCACCAGATACGCAGTATTTT	CASSPQYPIAPDTQYF
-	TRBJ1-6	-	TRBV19	TGTGCCAGTAGTTCTCGGGACTATAATTCACCCCTCCACTTT	CASSSRDYNSPLHF
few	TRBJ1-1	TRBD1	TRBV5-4	TGTGCCAGCAGCAGTCCCGGGACAGGGAGGACTGAAGCTTTCTTT	CASSSPGTGRTEAFF
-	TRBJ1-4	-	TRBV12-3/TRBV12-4	TGTGCCAGCAGGGCTGTGGAAAAACTGTTTTTT	CASRAVEKLFF
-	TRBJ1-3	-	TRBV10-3	TGTGCCATCGGAGGACAGGGAAACACCATATATTTT	CAIGGQGNTIYF
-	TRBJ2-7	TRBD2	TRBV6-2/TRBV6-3	TGTGCCAGCAGTCCGGGACTAGCGGGGAGCTACGAGCAGTACTTC	CASSPGLAGSYEQYF
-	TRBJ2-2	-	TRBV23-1	TGCGCCAGCAGTGGAGGACAGAGACTTTTAGTAATCGGGGAGCTGTTTTTT	CASSGGQRLLVIGELFF
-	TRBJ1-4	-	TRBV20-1	TGCAGTGCTAGTCCGGGGTGGGAACTGTTTTTT	CSASPGWELFF
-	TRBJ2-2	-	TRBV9	TGTGCCAGCAGGGCCGGGGGATCGAACACCGGGGAGCTGTTTTTT	CASRAGGSNTGELFF
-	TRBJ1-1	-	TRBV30	TGTGCCTACAACATTGGGGGCTACACTGAAGCTTTCTTT	CAYNIGGYTEAFF
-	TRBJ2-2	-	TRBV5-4	TGTGCCAGCAGCTTGAAGGAGGCGAACACCGGGGAGCTGTTTTTT	CASSLKEANTGELFF
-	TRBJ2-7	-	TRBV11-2	TGTGCCAGCAGCTCAGCCCCCGGGACAAAGATCTACGAGCAGTACTTC	CASSSAPGTKIYEQYF
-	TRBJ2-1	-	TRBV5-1	TGCGCCAGCAGCTTGGGACTCTCTAACTCCTACAATGAGCAGTTCTTC	CASSLGLSNSYNEQFF
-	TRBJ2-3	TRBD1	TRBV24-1	TGTGCCACCAGTGATCCGGGACAGCCTTGGGGCACAGATACGCAGTATTTT	CATSDPGQPWGTDTQYF
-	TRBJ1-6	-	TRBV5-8	TGTGCCAGCAGCTTGGCCGGGGGTTCCTATAATTCACCCCTCCACTTT	CASSLAGGSYNSPLHF
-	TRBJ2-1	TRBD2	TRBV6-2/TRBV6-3	TGTGCCAGCAGTTACCCCAGGCTAGCGGGGGTAAACAATGAGCAGTTCTTC	CASSYPRLAGVNNEQFF
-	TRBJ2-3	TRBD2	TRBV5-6	TGTGCCAGCAGCGCCCAATGGAGGAAGCGGGGGGGCATGACAGATACGCAGTATTTT	CASSAQWRKRGGMTDTQYF
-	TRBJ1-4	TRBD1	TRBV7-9	TGTGCCAGCAGCTTCGGGACAGGGGGCGAAAAACTGTTTTTT	CASSFGTGGEKLFF
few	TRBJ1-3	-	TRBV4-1	TGCGCCAGCAGCCAAGAAGCCGCGGGGGCGGGCGGAAACACCATATATTTT	CASSQEAAGAGGNTIYF
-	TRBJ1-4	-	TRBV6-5	TGTGCCAGCAGTTATCGACAAAATGAAAAACTGTTTTTT	CASSYRQNEKLFF
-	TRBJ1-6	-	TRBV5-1	TGCGCCAGCAGCTTGGGCAGTTATAATTCACCCCTCCACTTT	CASSLGSYNSPLHF
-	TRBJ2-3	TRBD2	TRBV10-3	TGTGCCATCAGTGTCGGTAGCGGGGGGACTGGCACAGATACGCAGTATTTT	CAISVGSGGTGTDTQYF
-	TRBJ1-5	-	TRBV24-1	TGTGCCACCGCAGGGACAAATAGCAATCAGCCCCAGCATTTT	CATAGTNSNQPQHF
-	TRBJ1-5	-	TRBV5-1	TGCGCCAGCAGCCCGGGAATCAATCAGCCCCAGCATTTT	CASSPGINQPQHF
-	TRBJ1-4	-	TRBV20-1	TGCAGTGCTGGTGGACAAGCCCTCGGTGAAAAACTGTTTTTT	CSAGGQALGEKLFF
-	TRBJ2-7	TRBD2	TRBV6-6	TGTGCCAGCAGCCCGGGGGGACCCCCCTACGAGCAGTACTTC	CASSPGGPPYEQYF
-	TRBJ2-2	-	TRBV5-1	TGCGCCAGCAGCTTGGATGGGGCCGGCACCGGGGAGCTGTTTTTT	CASSLDGAGTGELFF
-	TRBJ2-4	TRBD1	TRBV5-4	TGTGCCAGCAGCAGGGGACAGGGGTCGAACATTCAGTACTTT	CASSRGQGSNIQYF
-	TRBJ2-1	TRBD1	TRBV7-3	TGTGCCAGCAGCGCAAATCACAGGGGGCCTTACAATGAGCAGTTCTTC	CASSANHRGPYNEQFF
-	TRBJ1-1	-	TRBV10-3	TGTGCCATCAGTGAGGCAGGGCCGTCTCTTCTTTTCTTT	CAISEAGPSLLFF
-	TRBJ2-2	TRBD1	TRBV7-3	TGTGCCAGCAGCATCCAGGGGGACACCGGGGAGCTGTTTTTT	CASSIQGDTGELFF
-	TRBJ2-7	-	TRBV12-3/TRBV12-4	TGTGCCAGCAGTTCACGGTACGAGCAGTACTTC	CASSSRYEQYF
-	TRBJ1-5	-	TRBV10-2	TGCGCCAGCAGTGCCGCCTCAGTTGCAGCCCAGCATTTT	CASSAASVAAQHF
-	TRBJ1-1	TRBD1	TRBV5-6	TGTGCCAGCAGCTTGGGACAGGGTTACACTGAAGCTTTCTTT	CASSLGQGYTEAFF
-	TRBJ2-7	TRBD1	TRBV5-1	TGCGCCAGCAGCCGGGACAGGGTCAACGAGCAGTACTTC	CASSRDRVNEQYF
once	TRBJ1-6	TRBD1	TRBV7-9	TGTGCCAGCAGCGTGGGACAGGCAATTTCCCTCCACTTT	CASSVGQAISLHF
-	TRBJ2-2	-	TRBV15	TGTGCCACCAGCAGGACAGTTCTGAACACCGGGGAGCTGTTTTTT	CATSRTVLNTGELFF
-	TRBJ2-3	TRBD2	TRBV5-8	TGTGCCAGCAGCTTGAGGGCACGACTAGCGGGGGCACACACAGATACGCAGTATTTT	CASSLRARLAGAHTDTQYF
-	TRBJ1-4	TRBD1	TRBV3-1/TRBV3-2	TGTGCCAGCAGTCATCTCGACAGGGTAGGCGAAAAACTGTTTTTT	CASSHLDRVGEKLFF
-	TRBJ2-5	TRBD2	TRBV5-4	TGTGCCAGCAGCCCGCCGGGACGCGGGGGGGAGACCCAGTACTTC	CASSPPGRGGETQYF